This entry describes one T cell receptor beta chain. Its antigen remains unknown. Naive CD8 cells were CD45RO-negative, positively selected for CCR7, excluding terminally differentiated effector memory CD45RA+ cells. These data belong to a study of shared clonotypes between healthy human individuals. Whole-study results and caveats: The sampled material consisted only of blood, and tissue repertoires are likely to differ. Sequencing depth was expected to affect clonotype sharing among donors.

The CDR3 covers 14 residues. V shed 2 bases and J shed 2 bases, with 9 bases lying between them. Germline CDR1 is MNHNY and CDR2 is SVGAGI (reference sequence). Method: immunoSEQ multiplex PCR; TCRdb's copy keeps in-frame clones and lacks some. Of 800,000 or so clones detected, about 97% appear once; the ten largest clones hold about 0.22%. The receptor comes from a man aged 25 to 40 in good health. The source material was naive CD8+ T cells sorted from blood. V is TRBV6-6 and J is TRBJ2-5, with unresolved D. The CDR3 protein is CASSYLGGQETQYF. CDR3 DNA: TGTGCCAGCAGTTACCTGGGTGGTCAAGAGACCCAGTACTTC.